Listed below are T cell receptor beta chains from one sample, sequenced in a study of cytomegalovirus exposure and HLA in healthy donors. Sequenced by immunoSEQ multiplex PCR; TCRdb stores in-frame clones only, minus some. The table shows roughly 88,000 clones, with 76% occurring only once. Source material: PBMCs. The receptors originated from a man aged 25 to 40 in good health and CMV-seropositive. Both conserved end residues are part of each CDR3. The D gene is left open where the match is weak. A row's size may be missing; if present it is once, few, many or a size class.

clone size	V gene	J gene	D gene	CDR3 DNA	CDR3 protein
NA	TRBV6-5	TRBJ2-5	TRBD1	TGTGCCAGCAGTTATACGAGGGGGCCACAAGAGACCCAGTACTTC	CASSYTRGPQETQYF
NA	TRBV9	TRBJ2-2	NA	TGTGCCAGCAGCGCCCCACCAGGGAACACCGGGGAGCTGTTTTTT	CASSAPPGNTGELFF
once	TRBV28	TRBJ1-1	TRBD1	TGTGCCAGCAGCCCGCTGGGCAGGGGGTCTGAAGCTTTCTTT	CASSPLGRGSEAFF
NA	TRBV19	TRBJ2-5	NA	TGTGCCAGTAGTACCGGGTGGGGGCCCGCCCCGCAAGAGACCCAGTACTTC	CASSTGWGPAPQETQYF
NA	TRBV2	TRBJ1-6	TRBD1	TGTGCCAGCACCCGGGACAGGGGAAATTCACCCCTCCACTTT	CASTRDRGNSPLHF
NA	TRBV2	TRBJ1-2	NA	TGTGCCAGCAGTGAAGCCCTCGACAGGCCCTATCGCTACACCTTC	CASSEALDRPYRYTF
NA	TRBV7-9	TRBJ1-1	NA	TGTGCCAGCAGTTTGGGGGGATTCGAGAACACTGAAGCTTTCTTT	CASSLGGFENTEAFF
NA	TRBV6-1	TRBJ2-3	TRBD1	TGTGCCAGCAGTCTCCGGGACAGGGGAGAAGATACGCAGTATTTT	CASSLRDRGEDTQYF
few	TRBV5-4	TRBJ1-1	NA	TGTGCCAGCAGCCTTTCATCAGGGTGGAACACTGAAGCTTTCTTT	CASSLSSGWNTEAFF
NA	TRBV27	TRBJ2-1	TRBD2	TGTGCCAGCAGTTTATCCGCATTTAGAGCGGGAAGTACGATGGGCTACAATGAGCAGTTCTTC	CASSLSAFRAGSTMGYNEQFF
NA	TRBV5-4	TRBJ2-5	TRBD2	TGTGCCAGCAGCTTGAGACTAGCGGGGGTCTACGCGGAGACCCAGTACTTC	CASSLRLAGVYAETQYF
few	TRBV12-5	TRBJ1-2	TRBD1	TGTGCTAGTGGTGGACAGGGGGCAAGCGGTGGCTACACCTTC	CASGGQGASGGYTF
NA	TRBV27	TRBJ2-5	TRBD1	TGTGCCAGCAGTTATCGGGGACAGGGAGGAGAGACCCAGTACTTC	CASSYRGQGGETQYF
NA	TRBV30	TRBJ1-2	NA	TGTGCCTGGAGTGTAAGGTCGGGGGGCTACACCTTC	CAWSVRSGGYTF
NA	TRBV7-9	TRBJ2-3	TRBD1	TGTGCCAGCAGCCGTGGGGACAGGACCTTTAGCACAGATACGCAGTATTTT	CASSRGDRTFSTDTQYF
NA	TRBV7-9	TRBJ2-5	NA	TGTGCCAGCAGCTCCTTGGGTTTCGGGGTTAGGGAAGAGACCCAGTACTTC	CASSSLGFGVREETQYF
NA	TRBV4-3	TRBJ2-1	NA	TGCGCCAGCAGCCAAGATATACGAGACAATGAGCAGTTCTTC	CASSQDIRDNEQFF
NA	TRBV6-1	TRBJ1-2	NA	TGTGCCAGCAGCCCTTCGACAGCCAACTATGGCTACACCTTC	CASSPSTANYGYTF
NA	TRBV19	TRBJ1-1	NA	TGTGCCAGTAGTATTTCCCAGGGATCCACTGAAGCTTTCTTT	CASSISQGSTEAFF
NA	TRBV28	TRBJ2-7	NA	TGTGCCACCCGGTTCCCCCCCTACGAGCAGTACTTC	CATRFPPYEQYF
NA	TRBV10-1	TRBJ1-1	NA	TGCGCCAGCAACATCCGGGGGTTCACTGAAGCTTTCTTT	CASNIRGFTEAFF
NA	TRBV5-4	TRBJ2-7	TRBD2	TGTGCCAGCAGCCCCGCTAGAAGCGGGAGGTACTACGAGCAGTACTTC	CASSPARSGRYYEQYF
NA	TRBV28	TRBJ2-3	TRBD2	TGTGCCAGCAGTTTATCTAGCGGGAGGTGGGGCACAGATACGCAGTATTTT	CASSLSSGRWGTDTQYF
once	TRBV15	TRBJ2-6	NA	TGTGCCACCAGCCCCGGTGGGGCCGGGGCCAACGTCCTGACTTTC	CATSPGGAGANVLTF
NA	TRBV4-3	TRBJ1-2	TRBD1	TGCGCCAGCAGCCCTGACAGGGTCTTAGACTATGGCTACACCTTC	CASSPDRVLDYGYTF
NA	TRBV5-1	TRBJ2-6	TRBD1	TGCGCCAGCAGCTTGAACAGGGGTTCGGGGGCCAACGTCCTGACTTTC	CASSLNRGSGANVLTF
NA	TRBV28	TRBJ2-7	TRBD2	TGTGCCAGCAGCACCCTCCTAGCGGGAGTTGGCTACGAGCAGTACTTC	CASSTLLAGVGYEQYF
NA	TRBV28	TRBJ1-5	TRBD1	TGTGCCGGAAACAGGGGGAATAGCAATCAGCCCCAGCATTTT	CAGNRGNSNQPQHF
medium-sized	TRBV7-2	TRBJ1-2	TRBD1	TGTGCCAGCAGCTTGTCCTCGACAGGGGCAGGTGGCTACACCTTC	CASSLSSTGAGGYTF
once	TRBV28	TRBJ2-5	NA	TGTGCCAGCAGGCTTCCGGGCCAAGAGACCCAGTACTTC	CASRLPGQETQYF
NA	TRBV9	TRBJ1-6	TRBD1	TGTGCCAGCAGCGATTGGGACAGAGATAATTCACCCCTCCACTTT	CASSDWDRDNSPLHF
NA	TRBV5-1	TRBJ1-1	NA	TGCGCCAGCAGCCTGGTAGGAGATTTGAACACTGAAGCTTTCTTT	CASSLVGDLNTEAFF
NA	TRBV7-2	TRBJ1-3	NA	TGTGCCAGCAGCTGGAGCTCTGGAAACACCATATATTTT	CASSWSSGNTIYF
NA	TRBV4-2	TRBJ1-6	NA	TGTGCCAGCAGCCAACCCCCTCTTACTAATCTTTCACCCCTCCACTTT	CASSQPPLTNLSPLHF
NA	TRBV6-5	TRBJ2-5	TRBD1	TGTGCCAGCAGGAGGACAGGGACAAGCGAGACCCAGTACTTC	CASRRTGTSETQYF
NA	TRBV5-8	TRBJ1-1	NA	TGTGCCAGCAGCTTCCGCGGGGGAAACACTGAAGCTTTCTTT	CASSFRGGNTEAFF
NA	TRBV19	TRBJ1-5	NA	TGTGCCAGTACCACAGGGTTCAGCAATCAGCCCCAGCATTTT	CASTTGFSNQPQHF
once	TRBV30	TRBJ2-7	TRBD2	TGTGCCTGGAGTGTACGGGGTTTCGGGCTAGCGGGGGACTCCTACGAGCAGTACTTC	CAWSVRGFGLAGDSYEQYF
NA	TRBV7-2	TRBJ1-2	NA	TGTGCCAGCAGCTTAAACAGACATGGCTACACCTTC	CASSLNRHGYTF
NA	TRBV7-3	TRBJ1-6	TRBD1	TGTGCCAGCAGCTCAGGACAGGGGGTAGGATCACCCCTCCACTTT	CASSSGQGVGSPLHF
NA	TRBV11-2	TRBJ2-5	NA	TGTGCCAGCAGCTTAGATCTGCCAGGGGTTGGGGAGACCCAGTACTTC	CASSLDLPGVGETQYF
NA	TRBV2	TRBJ2-5	NA	TGTGCCAGCAGAGGGGAGGTCTCCGAGACCCAGTACTTC	CASRGEVSETQYF
NA	TRBV18	TRBJ2-5	NA	TGTGCCAGCTCCGGGTTCCGAGAAGAGACCCAGTACTTC	CASSGFREETQYF
NA	TRBV30	TRBJ1-3	TRBD1	TGTGCCTGGAGGGGAACTACAGGGGATCGTGGAAACACCATATATTTT	CAWRGTTGDRGNTIYF
NA	TRBV19	TRBJ1-5	NA	TGTGCCAGTACCCCCGGGGGGGCGGTTAGCAATCAGCCCCAGCATTTT	CASTPGGAVSNQPQHF